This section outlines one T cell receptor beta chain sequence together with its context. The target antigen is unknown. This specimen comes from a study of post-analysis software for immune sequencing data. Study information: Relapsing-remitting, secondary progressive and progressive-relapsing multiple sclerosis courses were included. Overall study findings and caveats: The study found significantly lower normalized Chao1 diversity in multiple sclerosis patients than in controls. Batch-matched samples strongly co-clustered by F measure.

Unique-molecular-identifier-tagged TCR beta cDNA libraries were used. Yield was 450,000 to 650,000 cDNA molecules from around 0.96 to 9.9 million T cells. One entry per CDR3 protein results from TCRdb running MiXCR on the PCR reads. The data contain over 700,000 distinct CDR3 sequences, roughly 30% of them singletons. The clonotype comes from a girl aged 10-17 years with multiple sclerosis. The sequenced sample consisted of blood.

The CDR3 here is CASSYPFRDRGRQETQYF. The CDR3 DNA sequence: TGCGCCAGCAGCTATCCCTTCCGGGACAGGGGGCGGCAAGAGACCCAGTACTTC. The V gene is TRBV5-1, the J gene TRBJ2-5; 12 bases are shared with TRBD1. There are 18 residues in the CDR3. The germline V gene has CDR1 SGHRS and CDR2 YFSETQ. The junction had 11 bases not matched to a gene; V was cut back by 3 bases and J by 2 bases.